Following are 22 T cell receptor beta chains from one sample sequenced in a study of T-cell memory formation after mild COVID-19. Using its own MiXCR run on the 5' RACE reads, TCRdb lists one record per CDR3 protein. The sample lists hundreds of thousands of distinct CDR3 sequences, about 16% occurring once. Sequenced: PBMCs or a T cell subset sorted from them (not recorded which). These receptors all come from a young man who had mild COVID-19 (a few samples of this study predate the infection). Cell type and time point are not known.

This sequence joins TRBV12-3 or TRBV12-4 and TRBJ2-2; no clear D. This CDR3 contains 12 residues. The V and J ends lost 3 bases and 8 bases respectively, with 7 bases between them. DNA for the CDR3: TGTGCCAGCAGTTTGGGGTTAGGGGAGCTGTTTTTT. This sequence encodes CASSLGLGELFF.

The CDR3 coding sequence is TGTGCCAGCTCAGGGGACAGGGGGCCCTACGAGCAGTACGTC. This encodes CASSGDRGPYEQYV. The chain has TRBV18 and TRBJ2-7; 12 bases fit TRBD1. Germline V gene sequence: CDR1 KGHSH, CDR2 LQKENI. This CDR3 comprises 14 residues. V shed 5 bases and J 2 bases; nucleotides not matched to a gene: 1.

This clonotype came up a few times. V is TRBV11-2 and J is TRBJ1-5; TRBD1 matches at 11 bases. Germline V gives CDR1 SGHAT, CDR2 FQNNGV. Unmatched junction bases numbered 3, after V lost 1 base and J lost 7 bases. CDR3 length: 15 residues. CDR3 coding DNA: TGTGCCAGCAGCTTAGGGACAGGGGGCTTACAGCCCCAGCATTTT. Residues: CASSLGTGGLQPQHF. The full variable domain, its missing parts supplied by reference TRBV11-2 and TRBJ1-5, is EAGVAQSPRYKIIEKRQSVAFWCNPISGHATLYWYQQILGQGPKLLIQFQNNGVVDDSQLPKDRFSAERLKGVDSTLKIQPAKLEDSAVYLCASSLGTGGLQPQHFGDGTRLSIL.

A remark on this clonotype: Germline and junction disagree at one end, which may indicate a read error. The chain has TRBV12-3 or TRBV12-4 and TRBJ1-4; 7 nucleotides align to TRBD1. This CDR3 has 14 amino acids. The CDR3 DNA sequence: TGTGCCAGCAGAAAAACAGGGGAGGATGAAAAACTGTATTTT. Its protein product is CASRKTGEDEKLYF.

The V and J genes are TRBV7-2 and TRBJ2-3; D remains ambiguous. Germline V CDR1 and CDR2: SGHTA, FQGNSA. The CDR3 sequence is 15 residues long. The germline V and J ends were trimmed by 5 bases and 4 bases, with 16 bases remaining between them. The CDR3 here is CASSPGHKIADTQYF. CDR3 coding DNA: TGTGCCAGCAGCCCCGGTCATAAAATAGCAGATACGCAGTATTTT.

The DNA of the CDR3 is TGTGCCAGCAGAAACAGGGGAAATGGCTACACCTTC. Translated: CASRNRGNGYTF. The chain links TRBV27 to TRBJ1-2; 7 positions match TRBD1. The CDR3 loop spans 12 amino acids. The germline CDR1 and CDR2 sequences are MNHEY and SMNVEV (reference sequence). V lost 6 bases and J lost 6; bases outside the gene matches: 4.

This chain connects TRBV7-9 to TRBJ1-1; 7 bases match TRBD1. The CDR3 is made up of 15 amino acids. Germline CDR1 SEHNR, CDR2 FQNEAQ (reference sequence). The ends lost 5 bases at V and 1 base at J; junction bases unmatched: 7. The CDR3 sequence is CASSPRRQGNTEAFF. CDR3 nucleotides: TGTGCCAGCAGCCCAAGGAGACAGGGGAACACTGAAGCTTTCTTT.

This clonotype turned up a few times. The chain uses TRBV7-3 and TRBJ2-2; 9 bases are shared with TRBD1. Germline CDR1 and CDR2: SGHTA and FQGTGA. The length of the CDR3 is 16 residues. The V segment lost 2 bases and the J segment 4 bases; nucleotides outside the gene matches: 5. CDR3 in amino acids: CASSLFGTGITGELFF. As DNA, the CDR3 is TGTGCCAGCAGCTTATTCGGGACAGGGATCACCGGGGAGCTGTTTTTT.

The V and J genes are TRBV18 and TRBJ2-5; D is ambiguous. V lost 6 bases and J lost 1, with 9 bases in between. This CDR3 has 13 amino acids. CDR1 and CDR2 from the germline V gene are KGHSH and LQKENI. This chain's CDR3 is CASSKTSQETQYF. CDR3 nucleotides: TGTGCCAGCTCGAAAACCTCCCAAGAGACCCAGTACTTC.

This clonotype appeared a few times. CDR3 amino acids: CASSWGLTYGYTF. The CDR3, as DNA: TGTGCCAGCAGCTGGGGACTTACATATGGCTACACCTTC. This chain uses TRBV7-9 with TRBJ1-2; D is possibly TRBD1 (5 bases). The ends were cut back, 4 bases at V and 5 bases at J, with 11 bases in the middle. In germline, CDR1 is SEHNR, CDR2 FQNEAQ (reference sequence). The CDR3 consists of 13 residues.

This clonotype was found once. The V and J genes are TRBV2 and TRBJ2-7, with D tentatively TRBD1 (6 bases). Trimming shortened V by 6 bases and J by 1 base, and 16 bases separated the two germline ends. The germline V gene has CDR1 SNHLY and CDR2 FYNNEI. CDR3 length equals 15 residues. This CDR3 reads CASSHREVRSYEQYF. The CDR3 DNA sequence: TGTGCCAGCAGCCACAGGGAAGTTAGGTCCTACGAGCAGTACTTC.

This clonotype appeared a few times. The gene calls are TRBV29-1 and TRBJ2-7, with 9 bases fitting TRBD1. The CDR3 contains 13 residues. CDR1 SQVTM and CDR2 ANQGSEA come from the germline V gene. The J segment lost 9 bases and the V segment lost 2 bases, leaving 8 bases of the junction unmatched. CDR3 in amino acids: CSVESGTGLRQYF. The CDR3 region has the DNA TGCAGCGTTGAATCCGGGACAGGGTTGCGGCAGTACTTC.

This clonotype showed up many times. The V gene is TRBV18, the J gene TRBJ2-7, with 7 bases aligning to TRBD1. CDR1 KGHSH and CDR2 LQKENI come from the germline V gene. CDR3 length equals 13 residues. V gave up 5 bases and J gave up 6 bases; unmatched junction bases: 7. The CDR3 DNA reads as TGTGCCAGCTCATCAACAGGGGTTAGCGAGCAGTACTTC. Translating it yields CASSSTGVSEQYF.

The V call is TRBV6-5, the J call TRBJ2-1; a possible D gene is TRBD1 (8 bases). Germline CDR1 MNHEY, CDR2 SVGAGI. The CDR3 totals 16 residues. Trimming left V 5 bases short and J 0 bases short, with 14 bases between. The CDR3 region has the DNA TGTGCCAGCAGTGGCCACAGGGGGGGCTCCTACAATGAGCAGTTCTTC. This gives the protein CASSGHRGGSYNEQFF.

The table lists this clonotype with a few counts. The chain links TRBV25-1 to TRBJ2-3, with 8 bases that match TRBD1. Per the germline V gene, CDR1 is MGHDK and CDR2 is SYGVNS. The CDR3 loop spans 15 amino acids. V lost 2 bases, J lost 6 bases, and 7 bases stayed unmatched. CDR3 sequence: CASSEPGRGLDTQYF. The CDR3 nucleotides read TGTGCCAGCAGTGAACCGGGCAGGGGGCTGGATACGCAGTATTTT.

V usage is TRBV11-1 and J usage is TRBJ2-2; D gene unclear. In germline, CDR1 is SGHAT, CDR2 FQDESV (reference sequence). Trimming removed 4 bases from V and 11 bases from J, with 14 bases in between. The CDR3 is made up of 13 amino acids. The CDR3 DNA reads TGTGCCAGCAGCTCTAAGCCCCTAAGAGAGCTGTTTTTT. Translation: CASSSKPLRELFF. The full variable domain, with the rest looked up from reference TRBV11-1 and TRBJ2-2, is EAEVAQSPRYKITEKSQAVAFWCDPISGHATLYWYRQILGQGPELLVQFQDESVVDDSQLPKDRFSAERLKGVDSTLKIQPAELGDSAMYLCASSSKPLRELFFGEGSRLTVL.

This clonotype has only a few counts. V usage is TRBV20-1 and J usage is TRBJ2-7; D is ambiguous. The CDR3 has 14 residues. Germline V gene sequence: CDR1 DFQATT, CDR2 SNEGSKA (reference sequence). V dropped 4 bases and J dropped 2 bases, with 15 bases sitting between them. The CDR3 here is CSAKDPGLPYEQYF. The CDR3 DNA follows: TGCAGTGCTAAAGATCCGGGCCTTCCCTACGAGCAGTACTTC.

The chain couples TRBV7-9 to TRBJ2-7, with a possible D match to TRBD2 (5 bases). This CDR3 comprises 15 residues. Deletions cut 2 bases from V and 5 bases from J, with 16 bases between. Germline lookup yields CDR1 SEHNR and CDR2 FQNEAQ (reference sequence). The CDR3 DNA sequence: TGTGCCAGCAGCTTAATAGGGCTGAGGGCTAACGAGCAGTACTTC. Its protein is CASSLIGLRANEQYF.

This clonotype was detected only a few times. The chain couples TRBV7-9 to TRBJ1-6; possible D gene TRBD1, 6 bases. CDR3 length equals 17 residues. Germline lookup yields CDR1 SEHNR and CDR2 FQNEAQ (reference sequence). V lost 1 base, J lost 4 bases, and 14 bases lay in between. CDR3 nucleotide sequence: TGTGCCAGCAGCTTAGAACGTACAGGGCCATATAATTCACCCCTCCACTTT. This translates into CASSLERTGPYNSPLHF.

This clonotype was observed a handful of times. The chain links TRBV5-5 to TRBJ2-7; 8 bases fit TRBD1. V gave up 3 bases and J gave up 6 bases; unmatched junction bases: 11. This CDR3 comprises 15 residues. Germline V gives CDR1 SGHKS, CDR2 YYEKEE (reference sequence). CDR3 sequence reads: CASSSPYRGDSEQYV. The CDR3 coding sequence is TGTGCCAGCAGCTCCCCGTACAGGGGGGACAGCGAGCAGTACGTC.

V gene TRBV12-3 or TRBV12-4 combines with J gene TRBJ2-7; D uncertain. The CDR3 sequence is 14 residues long. V was cut by 4 bases and J by 3 bases, with 13 bases left in between. CDR3 protein: CASSSYEANYEQYF. CDR3 DNA: TGTGCCAGCAGTTCCTACGAGGCGAACTACGAGCAGTACTTC.

Only a few counts were recorded for this clonotype. The chain links TRBV20-1 to TRBJ2-3; D is uncertain. Trimming left V 5 bases short and J 2 bases short, with 11 bases between. Germline CDR1 reads DFQATT; CDR2 reads SNEGSKA (reference sequence). The CDR3 totals 13 residues. As DNA, the CDR3 is TGCAGTGCTGACGAGCCCTACACAGATACGCAGTATTTT. As protein: CSADEPYTDTQYF.